This paragraph reports one TCR beta chain. The data were taken from a study of PD-1 blockade in classical Hodgkin lymphoma. The CDR3 has 14 amino acids. V lost 2 bases and J lost 8; bases outside the gene matches: 3. Germline V lookup: CDR1 KGHSH, CDR2 LQKENI. Time point of the sample: cycle 4 day 1 (C4D1), after 5 to 7 weeks of nivolumab. Every patient relapsed after autologous stem cell transplantation, and brentuximab vedotin exposure varied. Purified CD4+ T cells were obtained from thawed PBMCs through magnetic negative selection. TCRdb keeps only in-frame clones here, not all; method: immunoSEQ multiplex PCR. The table lists around 12,000 clones, almost 90% of them singletons.

The sample was CD4+ T cells from blood, taken before the fourth cycle of nivolumab. The sequence came from a human donor with classical Hodgkin lymphoma. This chain connects TRBV18 to TRBJ1-4; TRBD1 agrees at 9 bases. The DNA of the CDR3 is TGTGCCAGCTCACCAGTGACAGGGGGAGAAAAACTGTTTTTT. Amino acids: CASSPVTGGEKLFF.